This T cell receptor (beta chain) originates from a study of post-analysis software for immune sequencing data (dated by TCRdb to about 2015). In terms of the full investigation: Recorded disease courses included relapsing-remitting, secondary progressive and progressive-relapsing multiple sclerosis, with some patients lacking subtype annotation. The multiple sclerosis patient repertoires were compared with approximately 11 previously published healthy control repertoires from donors aged about 6 to 25 years. A subset of samples was prepared in parallel using single-end sample barcoding, then pooled and co-amplified after Illumina adapter ligation. Results and caveats for the whole study, not just this receptor: The control group was slightly older than the multiple sclerosis patient group. Compared with controls, multiple sclerosis patients had significantly lower normalized Chao1 diversity, a finding suggesting substantial peripheral T-cell clonal expansion. Strong co-clustering of samples prepared in the same batch was shown by direct clustering with F measure, prompting a batch-effect correction.

Libraries were prepared through PCR. Reads for this sample came from an Illumina HiSeq 2500. To reduce PCR and sequencing biases, unique molecular identifiers were built into the TCR beta cDNA libraries. Every 1 to 10 million input T cells yielded 500,000 or so cDNA molecules, meaning each molecule approximated one T cell. The same protocol used for the earlier healthy control dataset was applied to prepare and sequence the patient libraries. Within a given batch, samples were prepared together, multiplexed and sequenced on the same HiSeq lane. The study's processing was this. Raw barcoded reads were processed with MIGEC, and single-read molecular identifier groups were discarded before consensus assembly and CDR3 extraction. VDJtools was used for post-analysis of the clonotype tables, and diversity was normalized by down-sampling every dataset to the size of the smallest sample. To correct batch-related cross-sample contamination, repertoire overlap clustering matched CDR3 amino acid sequences but not nucleotide sequences. TCRdb reprocessing: public reads trimmed at Q25 with fastp, clones called with MiXCR, in-frame beta chains kept. Rows merge per CDR3 protein into single entries with the most common DNA and genes. These V and J calls rely on TCRdb rather than the paper's analysis. The sample table lists a few hundred thousand distinct CDR3 sequences, 30% to 45% of them with a count of one. The top ten clonotypes cover 13% of the sample.

TCR beta repertoires were profiled from peripheral blood of roughly 13 young patients with multiple sclerosis to demonstrate the VDJtools post-analysis software. The multiple sclerosis patients were children and adolescents between roughly 6 and 17 years of age. Comments on this clonotype: This clone's antigen is unknown. No base-level quality is on record; no much larger clone is a single base apart.

Sequencing was done on a sample of blood. The sequence came from a girl aged 10-17 years with multiple sclerosis.

The CDR3 reads CASSKSPAGTGYNEQFF. The nucleotides read TGTGCCAGCAGCAAATCGCCCGCCGGGACAGGGTACAATGAGCAGTTCTTC. Recombination linked TRBV21-1 to TRBJ2-1; the table calls TRBD1, which could not be checked here. TRBV21-1 is classified as a pseudogene. The CDR3 starts with the cysteine, ends with the phenylalanine, and has 17 residues. Just CDR3 DNA is preserved here, 51 bases in frame from base 1.